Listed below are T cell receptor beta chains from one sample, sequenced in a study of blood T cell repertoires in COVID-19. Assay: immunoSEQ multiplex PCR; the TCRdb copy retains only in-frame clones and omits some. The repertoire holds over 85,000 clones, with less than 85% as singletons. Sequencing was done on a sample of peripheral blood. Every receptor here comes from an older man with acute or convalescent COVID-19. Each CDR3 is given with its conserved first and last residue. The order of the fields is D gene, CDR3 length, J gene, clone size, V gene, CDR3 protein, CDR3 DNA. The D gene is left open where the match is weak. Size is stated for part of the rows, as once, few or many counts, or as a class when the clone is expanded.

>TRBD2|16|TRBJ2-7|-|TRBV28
CASSSPLGAGGREVRF
TGTGCCAGCAGTTCCCCCCTAGGAGCGGGAGGAAGAGAGGTCCGATTC
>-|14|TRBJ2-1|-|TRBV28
CASSLEDKYNEQFF
TGTGCCAGCAGTTTAGAGGATAAATACAATGAGCAGTTCTTC
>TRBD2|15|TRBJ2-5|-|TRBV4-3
CASSQLAGDEETQYF
TGCGCCAGCAGCCAATTAGCGGGAGATGAAGAGACCCAGTACTTC
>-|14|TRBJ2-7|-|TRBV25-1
CASSEFEEAYEQYF
TGTGCCAGCAGTGAATTCGAGGAGGCCTACGAGCAGTACTTC
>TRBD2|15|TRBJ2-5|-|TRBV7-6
CASSQRLAGVETQYF
TGTGCCAGCAGCCAACGACTAGCGGGAGTAGAGACCCAGTACTTC
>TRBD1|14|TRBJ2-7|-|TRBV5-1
CASSFSSTKDREDF
TGCGCCAGCAGCTTTTCTTCGACCAAGGACAGGGAGGACTTC
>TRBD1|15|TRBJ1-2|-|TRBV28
CASRRPGQGIYGYTF
TGTGCCAGCAGGAGACCGGGACAGGGGATCTATGGCTACACCTTC
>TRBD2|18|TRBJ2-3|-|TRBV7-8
CASSLGSSGSDSTDTQYF
TGTGCCAGCAGCTTAGGGTCTAGCGGGAGCGACAGCACAGATACGCAGTATTTT
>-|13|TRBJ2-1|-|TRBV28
CASSPRARDEQFF
TGTGCCAGCAGCCCCAGGGCTCGGGATGAGCAGTTCTTC
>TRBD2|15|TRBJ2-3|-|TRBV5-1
CASSLAAGGLDTQYF
TGCGCCAGCAGCTTGGCGGCGGGAGGGTTAGATACGCAGTATTTT
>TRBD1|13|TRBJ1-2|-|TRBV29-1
CSVGQGVGYGYTF
TGCAGCGTGGGACAGGGGGTGGGCTATGGCTACACCTTC
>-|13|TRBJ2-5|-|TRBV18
CASSPLQGGTQYF
TGTGCCAGCTCACCACTGCAGGGGGGGACCCAGTACTTC
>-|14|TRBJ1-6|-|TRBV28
CASSPGRADSPLHF
TGTGCCAGCAGTCCCGGCAGGGCTGATTCACCCCTCCACTTT
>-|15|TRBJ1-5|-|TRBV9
CASSVAGHRGEPQHF
TGTGCCAGCAGCGTAGCTGGCCACCGGGGGGAGCCCCAGCATTTT
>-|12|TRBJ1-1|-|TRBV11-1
CASSLDEAEAFF
TGTGCCAGCAGCTTAGATGAGGCTGAAGCTTTCTTT
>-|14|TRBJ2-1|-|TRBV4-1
CASSSPSVDNEQFF
TGCGCCAGCAGCTCCCCTAGCGTCGACAATGAGCAGTTCTTC
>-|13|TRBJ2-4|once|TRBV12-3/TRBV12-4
CASSGTRSNIQYF
TGTGCCAGCAGCGGAACTAGGTCGAACATTCAGTACTTC
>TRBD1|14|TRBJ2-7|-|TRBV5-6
CASSRVGQTYEQYF
TGTGCCAGCAGCCGCGTGGGACAGACCTACGAGCAGTACTTC
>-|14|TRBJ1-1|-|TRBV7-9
CASSSGAVRTEAFF
TGTGCCAGCAGTTCAGGGGCGGTTCGGACTGAAGCTTTCTTT
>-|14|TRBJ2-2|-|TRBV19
CASSIDLVGGELFF
TGTGCCAGTAGTATAGATCTAGTGGGCGGGGAGCTGTTTTTT
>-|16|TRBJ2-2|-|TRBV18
CASSRRESRGTGELFF
TGTGCCAGCTCACGTAGGGAATCACGGGGCACCGGGGAGCTGTTTTTT
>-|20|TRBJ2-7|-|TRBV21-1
CASSMLGHTSSGGGPYEQYF
TGTGCCAGCAGCATGCTAGGACACACATCGAGCGGGGGCGGCCCCTACGAGCAGTACTTC
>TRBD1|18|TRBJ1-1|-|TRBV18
CASSPLGRGQVTNTEAFF
TGTGCCAGCTCACCACTTGGCAGGGGGCAGGTAACGAACACTGAAGCTTTCTTT
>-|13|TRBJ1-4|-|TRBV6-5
CASRPGLREKLFF
TGTGCCAGCAGGCCGGGGTTGAGGGAAAAACTGTTTTTT
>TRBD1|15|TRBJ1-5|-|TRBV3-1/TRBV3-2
CASSQGRGPYQPQHF
TGTGCCAGCAGCCAAGGCAGGGGGCCCTATCAGCCCCAGCATTTT
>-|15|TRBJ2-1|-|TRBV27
CASSSAESSYNEQFF
TGTGCCAGCAGTTCAGCGGAAAGCTCCTACAATGAGCAGTTCTTC
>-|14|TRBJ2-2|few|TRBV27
CASSPGHGTGELFF
TGTGCCAGCAGTCCGGGACACGGTACCGGGGAGCTGTTTTTT
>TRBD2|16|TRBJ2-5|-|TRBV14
CASSRSSGRGKETQYF
TGTGCCAGCAGCCGATCTAGCGGGAGGGGTAAAGAGACCCAGTACTTC
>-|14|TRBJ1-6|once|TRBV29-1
CSVRSGSYNSPLHF
TGCAGCGTTCGATCAGGATCCTATAATTCACCCCTCCACTTT
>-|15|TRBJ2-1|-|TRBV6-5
CASSYRWQGYNEQFF
TGTGCCAGCAGTTACCGTTGGCAGGGCTACAATGAGCAGTTCTTC
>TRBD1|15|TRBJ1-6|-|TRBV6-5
CASRDRDSYNSPLHF
TGTGCCAGCAGGGACAGGGACTCCTATAATTCACCCCTCCACTTT
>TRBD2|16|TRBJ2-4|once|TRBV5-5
CASSLVAGLAKNIQYF
TGTGCCAGCAGCTTGGTAGCGGGTCTAGCCAAAAACATTCAGTACTTC
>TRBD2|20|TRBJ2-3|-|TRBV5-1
CASSLVGTSGPLVSTDTQYF
TGCGCCAGCAGCTTGGTCGGGACTAGCGGGCCCTTGGTATCCACAGATACGCAGTATTTT
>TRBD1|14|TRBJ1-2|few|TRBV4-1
CASSQGVQGYGYTF
TGCGCCAGCAGCCAAGGGGTACAGGGGTATGGCTACACCTTC
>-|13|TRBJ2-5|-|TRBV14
CASSQDNELAQYF
TGTGCCAGCAGCCAAGATAACGAATTAGCCCAGTACTTC
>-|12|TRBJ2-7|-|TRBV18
CASSPASYEQYF
TGTGCCAGCTCACCAGCGTCCTACGAGCAGTACTTC
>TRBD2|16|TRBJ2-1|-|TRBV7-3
CASSRGAGGPYNEQFF
TGTGCCAGCAGCCGAGGGGCGGGAGGGCCATACAATGAGCAGTTCTTC
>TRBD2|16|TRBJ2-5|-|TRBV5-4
CASSLGLAGGLETQYF
TGTGCCAGCAGCTTGGGACTAGCGGGAGGGTTAGAGACCCAGTACTTC
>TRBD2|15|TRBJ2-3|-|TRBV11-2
CASSFAGGPADTQYF
TGTGCCAGCAGCTTTGCGGGAGGGCCTGCAGATACGCAGTATTTT
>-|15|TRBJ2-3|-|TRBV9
CASGPLGDWTDTQYF
TGTGCCAGCGGCCCTCTGGGGGACTGGACAGATACGCAGTATTTT
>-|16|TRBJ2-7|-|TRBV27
CASSRDGLPEKYEQYF
TGTGCCAGCAGCCGGGATGGCCTACCCGAAAAATACGAGCAGTACTTC
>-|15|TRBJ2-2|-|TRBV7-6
CASSSSTGNTGELFF
TGTGCCAGCAGCTCCTCGACAGGGAACACCGGGGAGCTGTTTTTT
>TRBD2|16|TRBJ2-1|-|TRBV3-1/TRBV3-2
CASSQSGTSGSNEQFF
TGTGCCAGCAGCCAAAGCGGGACTAGCGGGAGTAATGAGCAGTTCTTC
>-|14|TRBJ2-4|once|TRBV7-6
CASSSGLAKNIQYF
TGTGCCAGCAGCTCCGGACTAGCCAAAAACATTCAGTACTTC
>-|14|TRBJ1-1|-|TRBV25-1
CASSEGQWNTEAFF
TGTGCCAGCAGTGAAGGGCAATGGAACACTGAAGCTTTCTTT
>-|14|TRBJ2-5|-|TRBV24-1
CATSDLGVRETQYF
TGTGCCACCAGTGATTTAGGGGTCAGAGAGACCCAGTACTTC
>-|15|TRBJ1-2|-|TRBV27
CASSLFRGVGYGYTF
TGTGCCAGCAGTTTATTTAGGGGCGTCGGCTATGGCTACACCTTC
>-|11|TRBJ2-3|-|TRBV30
CAWRRTDTQYF
TGTGCCTGGAGGAGGACAGATACGCAGTATTTT
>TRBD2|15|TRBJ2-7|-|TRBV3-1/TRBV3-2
CASSPGLAGVSEQYF
TGTGCCAGCAGCCCAGGACTAGCGGGAGTGAGCGAGCAGTACTTC
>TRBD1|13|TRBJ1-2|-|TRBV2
CASSRQGAYGYTF
TGTGCCAGCAGTAGGCAGGGGGCCTATGGCTACACCTTC
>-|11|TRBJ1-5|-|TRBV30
CAWRTQGPQHF
TGTGCCTGGAGGACTCAGGGGCCCCAGCATTTT
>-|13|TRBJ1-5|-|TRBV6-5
CASSHPGDQPQHF
TGTGCCAGCAGTCATCCGGGGGATCAGCCCCAGCATTTT
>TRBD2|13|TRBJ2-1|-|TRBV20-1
CSASLLAGDEQFF
TGCAGTGCTAGTTTACTAGCGGGCGATGAGCAGTTCTTC
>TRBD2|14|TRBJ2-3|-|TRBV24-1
CATTTSGSTDTQYF
TGTGCCACCACGACTAGCGGTAGCACAGATACGCAGTATTTT
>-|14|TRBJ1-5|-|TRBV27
CASSLQVNNQPQHF
TGTGCCAGCAGTCTTCAGGTAAACAATCAGCCCCAGCATTTT
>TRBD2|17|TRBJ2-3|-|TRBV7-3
CASSGRWTSGGTDTQYF
TGTGCCAGCAGCGGTCGATGGACTAGCGGGGGCACAGATACGCAGTATTTT
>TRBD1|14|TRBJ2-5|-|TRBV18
CASSPSGTGTIQYF
TGTGCCAGCTCACCGTCCGGGACAGGGACCATCCAGTACTTC